The TCR beta chain under discussion was sequenced for a study of beta chain features in type 1 diabetes. A few counts support this clone. Its specificity is unknown. Expressed TCRB transcripts got sequenced, as all isolated RNA was reverse transcribed. The data were produced by immunoSEQ multiplex PCR, yet TCRdb's version contains in-frame clones alone and is incomplete. The sample has some 700,000 clones, 13% seen once. Study-wide points: Cells with high TCR expression could be over-represented when cDNA is sequenced. Whether TCRB rearrangement is influenced by HLA type went unresolved here. Researchers report that Type 1 diabetes patients had moderately but significantly shorter TCRB CDR3s across all four CD4+ subsets.

V was trimmed by 7 bases and J by 2 bases, leaving 7 bases between them. CDR3 size: 11 residues. CDR1 is GTSNPN and CDR2 is SVGIG in the germline V gene (reference sequence). The sequencing sample was made of naive CD4+ T cells from blood. This clonotype was sampled from a man between 18 and 29 years old with type 1 diabetes. The chain has TRBV30 and TRBJ2-3; D gene uncertain. CDR3: CASTSTDTQYF. In nucleotides, the CDR3 is TGTGCCTCTACTTCCACAGATACGCAGTATTTT.